The 11 T cell receptor beta chains listed next were all sequenced from one sample in a study of blood T cell dynamics during melanoma immunotherapy. Regarding time point: pre-treatment baseline. TCRdb's copy holds only in-frame clones and misses some; the assay was immunoSEQ multiplex PCR. The repertoire holds 700 to 950 clones, with 75% to 90% as singletons. The source was cell-free DNA from blood, collected from a patient treated with checkpoint blockade. These receptors came from a human donor with melanoma.

The chain has TRBV7-2 and TRBJ2-5, with 9 nucleotides matching TRBD1. This CDR3 contains 16 residues. Germline-derived CDR1 and CDR2 are SGHTA and FQGNSA. Trimming at V came to 2 bases and at J to 1 base, leaving 5 bases not matched to a gene. DNA of the CDR3: TGTGCCAGCAGCTTAACGGGACAGGGCGGCCAAGAGACCCAGTACTTC. Amino acid sequence: CASSLTGQGGQETQYF.

Worth noting for this clone: Other nucleotide sequences in the sample specify the same CDR3. The rearrangement links TRBV27 to TRBJ1-2, with D hard to call. The ends were cut back, 3 bases at V and 2 bases at J, with 7 bases in the middle. This CDR3 spans 13 amino acids. Germline V lookup: CDR1 MNHEY, CDR2 SMNVEV (reference sequence). CDR3 DNA: TGTGCCAGCAGTTTTGAGGGAAACTATGGCTACACCTTC. Translated, it gives CASSFEGNYGYTF.

This clone showed up just a few times. The rearrangement links TRBV6-4 to TRBJ1-4; 7 bases fit TRBD1. This CDR3 has 19 residues. Germline CDR1 MRHNA, CDR2 SNTAGT. J gave up 0 bases and V 7 bases, and 17 bases lay outside the gene matches. In nucleotides, the CDR3 is TGTGCCAGCATTGGCCCCACCGGGACAGTCCCTGCAACTAATGAAAAACTGTTTTTT. This translates into CASIGPTGTVPATNEKLFF.

The rearrangement joins TRBV7-9 to TRBJ2-2, with 9 bases that match TRBD2. Germline V CDR1 and CDR2: SEHNR, FQNEAQ (reference sequence). J was trimmed by 1 base and V by 5 bases; bases with no gene match: 2. This CDR3 has 15 residues. The CDR3, as DNA: TGTGCCAGCAGCGTGACTAGCGGGAACACCGGGGAGCTGTTTTTT. Its translation: CASSVTSGNTGELFF.

V and J are TRBV27 and TRBJ2-7; 10 bases line up with TRBD2. Germline trimming cut 2 bases from V and 1 base from J; bases unmatched to any gene: 5. The V gene's germline CDR1 is MNHEY and CDR2 SMNVEV (reference sequence). The CDR3 loop spans 16 amino acids. CDR3 loop: CASSLTSGILSYEQYF. For the CDR3, the DNA is TGTGCCAGCAGTTTAACTAGCGGGATCCTTTCCTACGAGCAGTACTTC.

The J gene is TRBJ2-3, the V gene TRBV6-1; 10 bases map to TRBD1. This CDR3 has 16 residues. The V gene end was trimmed by 4 bases and the J gene end by 5 bases; junction bases not matched to a gene: 9. Germline V gene lookup returns CDR1 MNHNS and CDR2 SASEGT. The CDR3 loop is CASSGMGQGTGDTQYF. The CDR3 nucleotides are TGTGCCAGCAGTGGCATGGGACAGGGGACGGGAGATACGCAGTATTTT.

The CDR3 DNA is TGTGCCAGCAGCCCCTCGGCCTTACGGGACGAGCAGTACTTC. This sequence encodes CASSPSALRDEQYF. The chain couples TRBV7-6 to TRBJ2-7; no firm D call. The CDR3 spans 14 residues. V was cut by 5 bases and J by 5 bases, with 16 bases left in between. The germline CDR1 and CDR2 sequences are SGHVS and FNYEAQ.

This chain uses TRBV5-4 with TRBJ1-1; no definite D call. Germline V gene lookup returns CDR1 SGHNT and CDR2 YYREEE (reference sequence). The CDR3 is made up of 14 amino acids. V lost 0 bases and J 9 bases, leaving 15 bases between the germline ends. The CDR3 region is CASSLEGGIGQAFF. The CDR3 DNA follows: TGTGCCAGCAGCTTGGAGGGTGGAATCGGCCAAGCTTTCTTT.

The V call is TRBV5-4, the J call TRBJ2-1, with D possibly called TRBD1 or TRBD2 (5 bases each). The CDR3 extends over 13 amino acids. Trimming stripped 0 bases from V and 7 bases from J, with 8 bases between. The germline V gene encodes CDR1 SGHNT and CDR2 YYREEE (reference sequence). The DNA of the CDR3 is TGTGCCAGCAGCTTGGCCAGGGAGAATGAGCAGTTCTTC. Translated, it gives CASSLARENEQFF.

The sample holds a few counts of this clone. This chain connects TRBV9 to TRBJ1-1; no clear D. CDR3 size: 13 residues. V shed 4 bases and J shed 8 bases, with 15 bases lying between them. Per the germline V gene, CDR1 is SGDLS and CDR2 is YYNGEE. The DNA for the CDR3 is TGTGCCAGCAGCCCACGCCCGCTTGAGGAAGCTTTCTTT. This translates into CASSPRPLEEAFF.

For the CDR3, the DNA is TGTGCCAGCAGCTCGGGACTAGCGGGACGCTCTCAAGAGACCCAGTACTTC. Its protein product is CASSSGLAGRSQETQYF. The chain uses TRBV11-3 and TRBJ2-5; 13 bases align to TRBD2. The CDR3 runs to 17 residues. Germline CDR1 reads SGHNT; CDR2 reads YENEEA. Losses at the gene ends were 4 bases for V and 2 bases for J; bases not matched to a gene: 7.